This passage covers 31 T cell receptor beta chains from one sample sequenced in a study of T cell changes during pregnancy in multiple sclerosis (dated by TCRdb to about 2019). Library generation was performed with the immunoSEQ multiplex PCR assay. Here the immuneACCESS table is served through TCRdb, limited to in-frame sequences with V and J called. Missing clones are a known gap in these copies; in checked studies unresolved V genes cover under half, and the rest lacks a known reason. The sample includes 100,000 or so clones, with 90% to 95% observed a single time. The top ten clones comprise around 1.7% of the sample. The sequences come from peripheral blood, collected after pregnancy. The receptors come from a female donor in good health, enrolled as a control in a pregnancy study.

The chain carries TRBV9 and TRBJ2-1, with D hard to call. The CDR3 consists of 12 residues. The germline V gene encodes CDR1 SGDLS and CDR2 YYNGEE. Trimming cost V 4 bases and J 7 bases, with 9 bases left between them. CDR3 bases: TGTGCCAGCAGCCCCTACGGTAATGAGCAGTTCTTC. Translating gives CASSPYGNEQFF. The full variable domain, with the rest looked up from reference TRBV9 and TRBJ2-1, is DSGVTQTPKHLITATGQRVTLRCSPRSGDLSVYWYQQSLDQGLQFLIQYYNGEERAKGNILERFSAQQFPDLHSELNLSSLELGDSALYFCASSPYGNEQFFGPGTRLTVL.

This chain links TRBV19 with TRBJ2-5, with a possible D match to TRBD2 (5 bases). CDR3 length: 13 residues. V was trimmed by 11 bases and J by 5 bases, leaving 18 bases between them. Germline-derived CDR1 and CDR2 are LNHDA and SQIVND (reference sequence). CDR3 loop: CASRVSAEETQYF. The DNA of the CDR3 is TGTGCCTCTCGAGTTTCAGCGGAGGAGACCCAGTACTTC.

The chain combines TRBV15 with TRBJ2-1, with D possibly matching TRBD2 (5 bases). Trimming took off 7 bases at V and 3 bases at J, with 13 bases between the two ends. The germline V gene has CDR1 LNHNV and CDR2 YYDKDF (reference sequence). CDR3 length: 14 residues. The CDR3 spells CATTRGAVYNEQFF. The CDR3 DNA sequence: TGTGCCACCACCCGTGGAGCGGTCTACAATGAGCAGTTCTTC.

The chain has TRBV28 and TRBJ1-2, with 10 positions matching TRBD1. Trimming removed 6 bases from V and 7 bases from J; junction bases left unmatched: 8. The V gene's germline CDR1 is MDHEN and CDR2 SYDVKM. The CDR3 loop spans 14 amino acids. CDR3 region: CASRIDRGRGGYTF. The CDR3 bases are TGTGCCAGCAGGATAGACAGGGGGCGGGGTGGCTACACCTTC.

The V gene is TRBV2, the J gene TRBJ1-2; D unresolved. The ends were cut back, 1 base at V and 1 base at J, with 10 bases in the middle. Germline V gives CDR1 SNHLY, CDR2 FYNNEI. The CDR3 runs 15 residues. DNA of the CDR3: TGTGCCAGCAGTGAAGAGTCAGGAGGTAACTATGGCTACACCTTC. It specifies CASSEESGGNYGYTF.

The V call is TRBV28, the J call TRBJ1-5; D unclear. CDR1 MDHEN and CDR2 SYDVKM come from the germline V gene. This CDR3 is built from 11 residues. V was clipped by 10 bases and J by 6 bases, with 10 bases between them. The CDR3 bases are TGTGCCACCCTCGGAGTTCAGCCCCAGCATTTT. Residues: CATLGVQPQHF.

This chain uses TRBV10-3 with TRBJ2-2; D is uncertain. Germline CDR1 ENHRY, CDR2 SYGVKD. This CDR3 region has 14 residues. V was pared by 4 bases and J by 4 bases, with 10 bases between. CDR3 loop: CAISGYLSTGELFF. The CDR3 DNA sequence: TGTGCCATCAGTGGATATCTGAGCACCGGGGAGCTGTTTTTT.

J is TRBJ2-5 and V is TRBV7-9; tentative D call: TRBD1 (7 bases). V was trimmed by 1 base and J by 5 bases, leaving 11 bases between them. The germline V gene encodes CDR1 SEHNR and CDR2 FQNEAQ (reference sequence). This CDR3 has 14 residues. This CDR3 reads CASSLVEGAETQYF. In DNA, the CDR3 is TGTGCCAGCAGCTTAGTGGAGGGGGCCGAGACCCAGTACTTC.

This chain links TRBV9 with TRBJ1-3; 9 nucleotides align to TRBD1. The CDR3 spans 15 residues. Germline lookup yields CDR1 SGDLS and CDR2 YYNGEE. The J segment lost 4 bases and the V segment lost 3 bases, leaving 5 bases of the junction unmatched. Written as DNA, the CDR3 is TGTGCCAGCAGCGCGAGACAGGGGGTCGGAAACACCATATATTTT. Translated: CASSARQGVGNTIYF.

The rearrangement uses TRBV11-2 and TRBJ2-7, with 7 positions matching TRBD1. Germline V gene lookup returns CDR1 SGHAT and CDR2 FQNNGV. V lost 7 bases and J lost 4; bases outside the gene matches: 19. The CDR3 covers 17 residues. CDR3 sequence: CASIPRITGAGFYEQYF. CDR3 DNA sequence: TGTGCCAGCATCCCTCGAATTACAGGGGCAGGGTTTTACGAGCAGTACTTC.

The chain employs TRBV7-8 and TRBJ2-7; 10 bases align to TRBD1. The CDR3 extends over 15 amino acids. The ends lost 5 bases at V and 5 bases at J; junction bases unmatched: 9. Germline CDR1 reads SGHVS; CDR2 reads FQNEAQ. CDR3 in amino acids: CASSTLDRGAHEQYF. The CDR3 bases are TGTGCCAGCAGCACCCTGGACAGGGGGGCCCACGAGCAGTACTTC.

The CDR3: CASSGQGAIGNTIYF. The CDR3 DNA reads TGTGCCAGTAGTGGACAGGGGGCGATTGGAAACACCATATATTTT. This chain connects TRBV19 to TRBJ1-3; TRBD1 matches at 11 bases. The CDR3 is 15 residues long. The ends lost 5 bases at V and 3 bases at J; junction bases unmatched: 3. Per germline, CDR1 LNHDA and CDR2 SQIVND (reference sequence).

The CDR3 is CASSQDEADAVYEKLFF. CDR3 nucleotide sequence: TGCGCCAGCAGCCAAGATGAAGCGGACGCGGTGTATGAAAAACTGTTTTTT. V is TRBV4-1 and J is TRBJ1-4; D call uncertain. Germline CDR1 MGHRA, CDR2 YSYEKL. Trimming shortened V by 0 bases and J by 6 bases, and 17 bases separated the two germline ends. The CDR3 totals 17 residues.

V and J are TRBV14 and TRBJ1-2, with a weak D call TRBD1 (5 bases). The V gene lost 10 bases and the J gene lost 8 bases, with 17 bases spanning the gap. The CDR3 runs 12 residues. From germline, CDR1 is SGHDN and CDR2 FVKESK. CDR3 bases: TGTGCCAACAACGGGGGGGAGGGAGGCTACACCTTC. This translates into CANNGGEGGYTF.

This rearrangement joins TRBV30 to TRBJ1-3; 9 bases are a match to TRBD1. The CDR3 is made up of 14 amino acids. The V gene end was trimmed by 3 bases and the J gene end by 5 bases; junction bases not matched to a gene: 5. Germline V gene sequence: CDR1 GTSNPN, CDR2 SVGIG (reference sequence). CDR3 residues: CAWSSGQGRNTIYF. The CDR3 DNA is TGTGCCTGGAGCTCCGGACAGGGGAGAAACACCATATATTTT.

The J gene is TRBJ2-7, the V gene TRBV5-1; a weak D match, TRBD2 (6 bases). Looked up from germline, CDR1 is SGHRS and CDR2 is YFSETQ. The V end was cut by 4 bases, the J end by 3 bases, with 23 bases between. The CDR3 is made up of 17 amino acids. CDR3 amino acids: CASSLNSGGSSFYEQYF. DNA of the CDR3: TGCGCCAGCAGCCTAAACAGTGGAGGGTCATCCTTCTACGAGCAGTACTTC.

V usage is TRBV19 and J usage is TRBJ2-1; 8 bases line up with TRBD2. This CDR3 is 14 amino acids long. CDR1 is LNHDA, CDR2 SQIVND, per germline (reference sequence). J lost 7 bases, V lost 4 bases, and 6 bases had no gene match. This CDR3 reads CASSNSGSRNEQFF. CDR3 coding DNA: TGTGCCAGTAGTAACAGCGGGAGCAGGAATGAGCAGTTCTTC.

The chain combines TRBV9 with TRBJ2-5, with a weak D call TRBD1 (6 bases). CDR3 length: 17 residues. Germline V gene lookup returns CDR1 SGDLS and CDR2 YYNGEE. Trimming removed 0 bases at V and 1 base at J, with 16 bases between. The CDR3 region is CASSVGVVAGAQETQYF. In DNA, the CDR3 is TGTGCCAGCAGCGTAGGTGTTGTGGCAGGGGCCCAAGAGACCCAGTACTTC.

This chain connects TRBV27 to TRBJ2-1, with TRBD2 matching over 8 bases. Germline-derived CDR1 and CDR2 are MNHEY and SMNVEV (reference sequence). Trimming removed 7 bases from V and 13 bases from J; junction bases left unmatched: 9. This CDR3 has 12 amino acids. Here the CDR3 DNA reads TGTGCCAGCACCACTTCCGGGACTAGACAGTTCTTC. Protein sequence: CASTTSGTRQFF.

This chain connects TRBV4-2 to TRBJ2-3; D is ambiguous. The CDR3 runs 15 residues. With 1 base removed from V and 1 base from J, the gap between germline ends came to 9 bases. From germline, CDR1 is LGHNA and CDR2 YNFKEQ. For the CDR3, the DNA is TGTGCCAGCAGCCAAGCCGGGTCCGGCACAGATACGCAGTATTTT. This translates into CASSQAGSGTDTQYF.

V and J are TRBV7-8 and TRBJ2-1, with 13 bases fitting TRBD2. The CDR3 runs to 16 residues. Looked up from germline, CDR1 is SGHVS and CDR2 is FQNEAQ. The J segment lost 5 bases and the V segment lost 6 bases, leaving 7 bases of the junction unmatched. The CDR3 loop is CASRRGLAGVDNEQFF. CDR3 sequence (DNA): TGTGCCAGCAGGAGAGGACTAGCGGGAGTGGACAATGAGCAGTTCTTC.

This chain joins TRBV5-1 and TRBJ2-5, with 11 bases aligning to TRBD2. This CDR3 has 16 amino acids. The V gene's germline CDR1 is SGHRS and CDR2 YFSETQ. J was trimmed by 1 base and V by 2 bases; bases with no gene match: 4. CDR3 residues: CASSFGTSGFQETQYF. CDR3 sequence (DNA): TGCGCCAGCAGCTTCGGGACTAGCGGCTTCCAAGAGACCCAGTACTTC. The variable domain in full, with the rest retrieved from reference TRBV5-1 and TRBJ2-5, is KAGVTQTPRYLIKTRGQQVTLSCSPISGHRSVSWYQQTPGQGLQFLFEYFSETQRNKGNFPGRFSGRQFSNSRSEMNVSTLELGDSALYLCASSFGTSGFQETQYFGPGTRLLVL.

The chain is built from TRBV4-2 and TRBJ2-7, with no clear D. The CDR3 loop spans 14 amino acids. Germline-derived CDR1 and CDR2 are LGHNA and YNFKEQ. Trimming pared 3 bases from V and 1 base from J, leaving 10 bases between. The CDR3: CASSQGLGSYEQYF. DNA of the CDR3: TGTGCCAGCAGCCAGGGCCTCGGATCCTACGAGCAGTACTTC.

The chain links TRBV15 to TRBJ1-4; D is perhaps TRBD1 (5 bases). Germline CDR1 LNHNV, CDR2 YYDKDF (reference sequence). V was clipped by 9 bases and J by 6 bases, with 11 bases between them. The CDR3 has 12 residues. In nucleotides, the CDR3 is TGTGCCACTCAAGGGGTCGATGAAAAACTGTTTTTT. Encoded protein: CATQGVDEKLFF.

This rearrangement joins TRBV7-9 to TRBJ2-7, with TRBD2 matching over 7 bases. V was pared by 6 bases and J by 5 bases, with 13 bases of the junction left unmatched. The CDR3 sequence is 15 residues long. Per germline, CDR1 SEHNR and CDR2 FQNEAQ (reference sequence). The CDR3 DNA is TGTGCCAGCAGTTATTTCGGCGGGAGTGCTGACGAGCAGTACTTC. It codes for CASSYFGGSADEQYF.

This sequence joins TRBV27 and TRBJ2-2; perhaps TRBD1 as D (6 bases). The length of the CDR3 is 15 residues. The V gene's germline CDR1 is MNHEY and CDR2 SMNVEV (reference sequence). Trimming shortened V by 5 bases and J by 4 bases, and 14 bases separated the two germline ends. CDR3 loop: CASSITRDITGELFF. The CDR3 region has the DNA TGTGCCAGCAGTATCACCCGGGACATCACCGGGGAGCTGTTTTTT.

This sequence joins TRBV5-4 and TRBJ1-1; D is perhaps TRBD1 (5 bases). V was shortened by 2 bases and J by 6 bases, with 17 bases between the two germline ends. From germline, CDR1 is SGHNT and CDR2 YYREEE (reference sequence). This CDR3 is 15 amino acids long. The CDR3 loop is CASSLAGFMNSEAFF. CDR3 in DNA: TGTGCCAGCAGCTTAGCAGGGTTCATGAATTCTGAAGCTTTCTTT.

The J gene is TRBJ2-2, the V gene TRBV2; D not certain. Germline loops: CDR1 SNHLY, CDR2 FYNNEI. The V gene lost 4 bases and the J gene lost 3 bases, with 3 bases spanning the gap. The CDR3 extends over 12 amino acids. The CDR3 here is CASSGDTGELFF. CDR3 in DNA: TGTGCCAGCAGTGGAGACACCGGGGAGCTGTTTTTT.

The chain links TRBV23-1 to TRBJ1-5, with 7 bases matching TRBD1. TRBV23-1 qualifies as an ORF whose function is uncertain. With 7 bases clipped from V and 11 bases from J, the junction kept 14 bases outside the gene matches. The CDR3 length is 14 residues. DNA for the CDR3: TGCGCCAGCACAAATCAACAGGGGTACGGGGCCCAGCATTTT. Its translation: CASTNQQGYGAQHF.

About this clone itself: The DNA is omitted, as the CDR3 cannot be located on it reliably, and the CDR3 follows TCRdb's listing. This chain links TRBV19 with TRBJ2-2; TRBD2 is the table's D call, not checked against the DNA. Termini included, the CDR3 measures 14 amino acids. Germline loops: CDR1 LNHDA, CDR2 SQIVND (reference sequence). Here the CDR3 reads CASSSGANTGELFF.

The DNA for the CDR3 is TGTGCCAGCAGTTTAGGGGGGGCTCACAATGAGCAGTTCTTC. Protein sequence: CASSLGGAHNEQFF. The gene calls are TRBV27 and TRBJ2-1; weak D call: TRBD2 (7 bases). The germline CDR1 and CDR2 sequences are MNHEY and SMNVEV (reference sequence). The CDR3 has 14 amino acids. Trimming shortened V by 2 bases and J by 5 bases, and 10 bases separated the two germline ends.